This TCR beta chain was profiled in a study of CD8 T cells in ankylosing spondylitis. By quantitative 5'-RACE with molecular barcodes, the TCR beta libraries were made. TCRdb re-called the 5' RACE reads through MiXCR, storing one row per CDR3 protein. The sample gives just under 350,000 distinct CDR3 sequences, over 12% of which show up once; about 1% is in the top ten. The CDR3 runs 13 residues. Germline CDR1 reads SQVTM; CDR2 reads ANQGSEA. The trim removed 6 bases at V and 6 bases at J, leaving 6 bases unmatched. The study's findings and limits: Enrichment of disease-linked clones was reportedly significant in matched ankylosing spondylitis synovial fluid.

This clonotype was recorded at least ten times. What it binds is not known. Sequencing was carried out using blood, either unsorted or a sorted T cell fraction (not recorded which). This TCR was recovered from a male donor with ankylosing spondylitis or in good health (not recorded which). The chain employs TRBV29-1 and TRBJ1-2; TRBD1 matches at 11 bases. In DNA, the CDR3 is TGCAGCGTCGGGGACAGGGGGACGGATGGCTACACCTTC. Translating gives CSVGDRGTDGYTF.